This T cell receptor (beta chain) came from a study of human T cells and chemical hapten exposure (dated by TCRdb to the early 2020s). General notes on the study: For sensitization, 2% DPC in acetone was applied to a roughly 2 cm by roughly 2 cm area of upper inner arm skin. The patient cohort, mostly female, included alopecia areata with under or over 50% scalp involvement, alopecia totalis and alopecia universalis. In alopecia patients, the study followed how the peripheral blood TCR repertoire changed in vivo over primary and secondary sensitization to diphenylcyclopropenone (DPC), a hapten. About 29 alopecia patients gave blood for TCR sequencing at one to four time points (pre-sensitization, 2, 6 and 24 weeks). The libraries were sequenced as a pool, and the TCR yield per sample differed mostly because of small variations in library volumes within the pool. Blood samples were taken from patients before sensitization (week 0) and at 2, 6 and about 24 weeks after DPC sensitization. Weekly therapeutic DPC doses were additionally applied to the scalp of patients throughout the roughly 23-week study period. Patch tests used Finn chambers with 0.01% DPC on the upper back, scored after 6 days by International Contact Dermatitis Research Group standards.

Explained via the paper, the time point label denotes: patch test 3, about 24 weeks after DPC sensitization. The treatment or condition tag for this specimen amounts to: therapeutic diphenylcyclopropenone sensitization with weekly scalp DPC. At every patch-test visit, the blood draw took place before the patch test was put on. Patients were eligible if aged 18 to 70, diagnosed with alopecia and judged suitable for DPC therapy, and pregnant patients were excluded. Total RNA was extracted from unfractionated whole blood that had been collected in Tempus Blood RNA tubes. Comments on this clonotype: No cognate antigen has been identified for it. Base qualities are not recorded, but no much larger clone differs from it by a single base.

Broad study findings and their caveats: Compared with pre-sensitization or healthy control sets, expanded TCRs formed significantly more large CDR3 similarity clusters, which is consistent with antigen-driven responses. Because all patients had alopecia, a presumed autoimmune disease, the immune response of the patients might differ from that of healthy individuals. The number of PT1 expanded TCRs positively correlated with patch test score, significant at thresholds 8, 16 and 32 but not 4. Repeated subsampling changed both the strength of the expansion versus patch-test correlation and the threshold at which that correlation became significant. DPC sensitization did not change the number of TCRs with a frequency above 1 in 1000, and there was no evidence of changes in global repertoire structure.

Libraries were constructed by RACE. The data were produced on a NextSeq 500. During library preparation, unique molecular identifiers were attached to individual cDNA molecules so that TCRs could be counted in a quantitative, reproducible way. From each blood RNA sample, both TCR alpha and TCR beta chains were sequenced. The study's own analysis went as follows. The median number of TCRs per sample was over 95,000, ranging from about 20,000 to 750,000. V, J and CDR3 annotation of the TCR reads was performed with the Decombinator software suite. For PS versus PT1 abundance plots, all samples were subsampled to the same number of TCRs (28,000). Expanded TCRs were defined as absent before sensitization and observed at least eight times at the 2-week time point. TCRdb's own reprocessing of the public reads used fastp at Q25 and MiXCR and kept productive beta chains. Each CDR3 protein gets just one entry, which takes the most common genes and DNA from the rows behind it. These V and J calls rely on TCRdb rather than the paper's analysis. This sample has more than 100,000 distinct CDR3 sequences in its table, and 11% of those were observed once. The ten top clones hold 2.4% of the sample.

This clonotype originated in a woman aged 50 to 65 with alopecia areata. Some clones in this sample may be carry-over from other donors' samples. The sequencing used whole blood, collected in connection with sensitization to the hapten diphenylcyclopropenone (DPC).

DNA sequence: TGCAGTGCTCGAACGACGGGAGGTAAACAAGAGACCCAGTACTTC. This is translated as CSARTTGGKQETQYF. The rearranged chain carries TRBV20-1 and TRBJ2-5, and 7 junctional nucleotides match TRBD2. V ends up 5 bases short and J 2 bases short, with an unmatched junction base count of 11. As encoded in the germline V gene (reference sequence), CDR1 is DFQATT while CDR2 is SNEGSKA. The CDR3 covers 15 residues, taking in both the cysteine and the phenylalanine. Kept here is only the CDR3 DNA, which spans 45 bases and is read in frame from base 1.